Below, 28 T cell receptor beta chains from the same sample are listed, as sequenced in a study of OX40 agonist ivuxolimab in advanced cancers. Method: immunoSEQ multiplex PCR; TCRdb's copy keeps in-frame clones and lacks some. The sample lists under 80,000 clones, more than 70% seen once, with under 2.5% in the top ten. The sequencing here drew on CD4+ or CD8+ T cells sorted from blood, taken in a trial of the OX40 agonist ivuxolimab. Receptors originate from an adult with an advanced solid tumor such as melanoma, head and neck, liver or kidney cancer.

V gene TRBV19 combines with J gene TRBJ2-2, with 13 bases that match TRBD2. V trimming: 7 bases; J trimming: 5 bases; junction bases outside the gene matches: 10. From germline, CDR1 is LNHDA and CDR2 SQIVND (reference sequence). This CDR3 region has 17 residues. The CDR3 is CASKRGTSGASTGELFF. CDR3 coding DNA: TGTGCCAGTAAACGGGGGACTAGCGGGGCTTCGACCGGGGAGCTGTTTTTT. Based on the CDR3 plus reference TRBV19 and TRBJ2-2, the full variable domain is DGGITQSPKYLFRKEGQNVTLSCEQNLNHDAMYWYRQDPGQGLRLIYYSQIVNDFQKGDIAEGYSVSREKKESFPLTVTSAQKNPTAFYLCASKRGTSGASTGELFFGEGSRLTVL.

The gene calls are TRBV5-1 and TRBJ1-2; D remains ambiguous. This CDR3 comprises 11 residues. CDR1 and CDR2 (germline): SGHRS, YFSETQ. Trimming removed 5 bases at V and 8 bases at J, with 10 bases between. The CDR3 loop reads CASRDPGGYTF. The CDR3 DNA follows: TGCGCCAGCAGGGACCCAGGAGGCTACACCTTC.

The CDR3 region has the DNA TGTGCCAGCAGCCCCCAAGCGGGCTCCTACAATGAGCAGTTCTTC. Amino acids: CASSPQAGSYNEQFF. This chain joins TRBV7-3 and TRBJ2-1, with TRBD2 as a possible D gene (6 bases). The CDR3 is 15 residues long. Germline CDR1 reads SGHTA; CDR2 reads FQGTGA. The V and J ends lost 5 bases and 0 bases respectively, with 11 bases between them.

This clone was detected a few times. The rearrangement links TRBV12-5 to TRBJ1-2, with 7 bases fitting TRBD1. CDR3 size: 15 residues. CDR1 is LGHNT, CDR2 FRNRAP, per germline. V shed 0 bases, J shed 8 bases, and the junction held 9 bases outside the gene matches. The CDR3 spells CASGLVPGTVLGYTF. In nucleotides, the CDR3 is TGTGCTAGTGGTTTGGTTCCCGGGACAGTGCTGGGCTACACCTTC.

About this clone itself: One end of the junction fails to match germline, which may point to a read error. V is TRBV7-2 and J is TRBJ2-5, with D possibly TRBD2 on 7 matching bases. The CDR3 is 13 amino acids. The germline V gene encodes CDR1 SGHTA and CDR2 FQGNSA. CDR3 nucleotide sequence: TGTGCCAGCAGCTTATTATCTTGGGGGGGGCCCCACTTC. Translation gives CASSLLSWGGPHF.

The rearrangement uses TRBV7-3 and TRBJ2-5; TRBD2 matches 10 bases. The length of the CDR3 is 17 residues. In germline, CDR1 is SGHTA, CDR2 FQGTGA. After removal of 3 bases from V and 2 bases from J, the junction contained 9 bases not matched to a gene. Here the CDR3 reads CASSFFGASGSQETQYF. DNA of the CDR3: TGTGCCAGCAGCTTCTTCGGAGCTAGCGGGAGTCAAGAGACCCAGTACTTC.

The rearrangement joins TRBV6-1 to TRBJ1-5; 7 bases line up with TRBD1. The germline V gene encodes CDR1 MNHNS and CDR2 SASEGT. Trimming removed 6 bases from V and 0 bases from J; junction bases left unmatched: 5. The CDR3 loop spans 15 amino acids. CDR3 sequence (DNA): TGTGCCAGCAGCTACAGGGGAGGTAGCAATCAGCCCCAGCATTTT. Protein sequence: CASSYRGGSNQPQHF.

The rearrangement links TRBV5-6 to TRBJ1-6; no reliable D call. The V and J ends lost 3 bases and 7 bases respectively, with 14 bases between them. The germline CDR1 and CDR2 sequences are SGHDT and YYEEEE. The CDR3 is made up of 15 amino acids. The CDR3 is CASSYQDRPNSPLHF. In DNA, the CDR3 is TGTGCCAGCAGCTATCAGGACCGACCCAATTCACCCCTCCACTTT.

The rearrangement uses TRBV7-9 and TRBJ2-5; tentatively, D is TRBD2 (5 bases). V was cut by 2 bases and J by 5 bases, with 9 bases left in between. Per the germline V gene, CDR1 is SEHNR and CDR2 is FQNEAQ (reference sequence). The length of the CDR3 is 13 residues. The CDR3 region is CASSLLSGETQYF. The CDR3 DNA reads TGTGCCAGCAGCTTACTAAGCGGCGAGACCCAGTACTTC.

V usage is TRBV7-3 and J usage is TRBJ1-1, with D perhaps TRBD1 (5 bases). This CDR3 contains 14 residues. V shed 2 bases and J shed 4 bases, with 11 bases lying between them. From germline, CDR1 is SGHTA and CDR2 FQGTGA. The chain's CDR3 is CASSLVGRGTEAFF. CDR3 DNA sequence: TGTGCCAGCAGCTTAGTGGGGCGAGGCACTGAAGCTTTCTTT.

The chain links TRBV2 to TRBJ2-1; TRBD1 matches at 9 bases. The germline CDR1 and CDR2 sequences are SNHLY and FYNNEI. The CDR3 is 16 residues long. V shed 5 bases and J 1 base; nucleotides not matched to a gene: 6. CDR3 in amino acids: CASSLGTGPSYNEQFF. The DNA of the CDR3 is TGTGCCAGCAGTCTGGGGACAGGGCCGTCCTACAATGAGCAGTTCTTC.

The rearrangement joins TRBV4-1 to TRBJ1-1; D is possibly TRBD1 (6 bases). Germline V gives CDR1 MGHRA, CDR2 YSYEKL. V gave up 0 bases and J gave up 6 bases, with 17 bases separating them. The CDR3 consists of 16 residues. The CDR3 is CASSQDRTVVFSEAFF. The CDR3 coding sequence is TGCGCCAGCAGCCAAGATAGGACAGTTGTTTTTTCTGAAGCTTTCTTT.

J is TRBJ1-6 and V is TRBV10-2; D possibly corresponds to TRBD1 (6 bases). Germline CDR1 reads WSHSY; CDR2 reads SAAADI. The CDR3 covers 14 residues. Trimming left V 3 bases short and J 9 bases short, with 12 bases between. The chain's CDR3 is CASSDGGRVSPLHF. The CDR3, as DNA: TGCGCCAGCAGTGACGGGGGGCGGGTTTCACCCCTCCACTTT.

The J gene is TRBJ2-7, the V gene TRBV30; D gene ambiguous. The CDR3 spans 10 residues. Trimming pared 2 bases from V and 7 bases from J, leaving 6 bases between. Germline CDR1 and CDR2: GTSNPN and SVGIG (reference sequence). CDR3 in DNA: TGTGCCTGGAGTCTTACTGAGCAGTACTTC. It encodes CAWSLTEQYF.

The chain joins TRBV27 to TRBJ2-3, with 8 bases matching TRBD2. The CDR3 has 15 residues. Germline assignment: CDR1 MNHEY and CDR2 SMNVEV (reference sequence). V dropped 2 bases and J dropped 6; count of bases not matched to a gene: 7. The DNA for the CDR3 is TGTGCCAGCAGTTTAGGAGCGGGAGTCGGGGATACGCAGTATTTT. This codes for CASSLGAGVGDTQYF.

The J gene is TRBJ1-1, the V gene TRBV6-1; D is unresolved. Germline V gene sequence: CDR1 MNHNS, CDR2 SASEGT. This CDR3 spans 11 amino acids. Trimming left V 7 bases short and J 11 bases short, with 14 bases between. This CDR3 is CASTQLGSAFF. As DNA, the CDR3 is TGTGCCAGCACCCAGTTGGGTTCGGCTTTCTTT.

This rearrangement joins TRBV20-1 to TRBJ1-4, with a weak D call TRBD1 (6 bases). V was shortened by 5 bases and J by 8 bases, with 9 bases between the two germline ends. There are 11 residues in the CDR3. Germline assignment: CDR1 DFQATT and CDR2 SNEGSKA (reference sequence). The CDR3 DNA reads TGCAGTGCTTCCGACAGGGAAAAACTGTTTTTT. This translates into CSASDREKLFF.

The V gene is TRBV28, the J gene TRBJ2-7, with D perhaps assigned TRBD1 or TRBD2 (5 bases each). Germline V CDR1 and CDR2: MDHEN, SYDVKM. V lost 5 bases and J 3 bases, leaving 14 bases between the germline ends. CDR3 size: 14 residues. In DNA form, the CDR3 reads TGTGCCAGCAGTCCCTGGGGCCGGGACTACGAGCAGTACTTC. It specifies CASSPWGRDYEQYF.

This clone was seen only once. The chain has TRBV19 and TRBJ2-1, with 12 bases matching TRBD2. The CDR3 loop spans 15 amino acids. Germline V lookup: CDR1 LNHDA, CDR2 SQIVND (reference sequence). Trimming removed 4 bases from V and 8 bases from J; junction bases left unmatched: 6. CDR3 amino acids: CASSTGLAGWDEQFF. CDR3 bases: TGTGCCAGTAGTACAGGACTAGCGGGATGGGATGAGCAGTTCTTC.

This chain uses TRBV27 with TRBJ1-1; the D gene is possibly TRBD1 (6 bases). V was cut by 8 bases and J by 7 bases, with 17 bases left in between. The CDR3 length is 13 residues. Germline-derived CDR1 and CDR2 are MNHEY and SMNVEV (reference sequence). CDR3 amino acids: CASGYRAASEAFF. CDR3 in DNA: TGTGCCAGCGGCTACAGGGCGGCGAGTGAAGCTTTCTTT.

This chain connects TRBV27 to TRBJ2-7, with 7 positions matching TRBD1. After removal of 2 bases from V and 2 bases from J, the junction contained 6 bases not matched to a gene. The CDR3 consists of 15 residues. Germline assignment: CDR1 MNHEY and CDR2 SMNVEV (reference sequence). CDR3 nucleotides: TGTGCCAGCAGTTTAGGGACAGTTCTCCCCTACGAGCAGTACTTC. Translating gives CASSLGTVLPYEQYF.

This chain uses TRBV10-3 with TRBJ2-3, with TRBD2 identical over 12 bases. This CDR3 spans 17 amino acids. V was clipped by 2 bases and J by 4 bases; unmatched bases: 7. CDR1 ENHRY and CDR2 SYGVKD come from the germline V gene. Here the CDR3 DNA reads TGTGCCATCAGTGAGACCCGACTAGCGGGAGTTGCAGATACGCAGTATTTT. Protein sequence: CAISETRLAGVADTQYF.

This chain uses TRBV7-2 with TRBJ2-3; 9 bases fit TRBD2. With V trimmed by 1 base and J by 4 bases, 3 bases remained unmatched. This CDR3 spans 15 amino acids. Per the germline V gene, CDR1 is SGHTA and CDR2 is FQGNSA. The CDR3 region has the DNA TGTGCCAGCAGCTTAGTAGCGGGAGCTGCAGATACGCAGTATTTT. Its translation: CASSLVAGAADTQYF.

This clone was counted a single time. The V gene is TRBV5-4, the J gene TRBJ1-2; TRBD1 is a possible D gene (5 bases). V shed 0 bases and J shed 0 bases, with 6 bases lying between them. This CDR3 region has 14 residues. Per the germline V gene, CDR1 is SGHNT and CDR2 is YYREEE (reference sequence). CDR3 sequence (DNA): TGTGCCAGCAGCTTGGAGGGGACTAACTATGGCTACACCTTC. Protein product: CASSLEGTNYGYTF.

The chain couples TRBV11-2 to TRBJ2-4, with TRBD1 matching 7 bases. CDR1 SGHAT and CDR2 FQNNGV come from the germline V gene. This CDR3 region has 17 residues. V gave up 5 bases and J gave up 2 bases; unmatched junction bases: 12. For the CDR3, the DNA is TGTGCCAGCAGCCTCATTAGGGGGCCCGTAACCAAAAACATTCAGTACTTC. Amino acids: CASSLIRGPVTKNIQYF. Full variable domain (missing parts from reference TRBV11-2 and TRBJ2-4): EAGVAQSPRYKIIEKRQSVAFWCNPISGHATLYWYQQILGQGPKLLIQFQNNGVVDDSQLPKDRFSAERLKGVDSTLKIQPAKLEDSAVYLCASSLIRGPVTKNIQYFGAGTRLSVL.

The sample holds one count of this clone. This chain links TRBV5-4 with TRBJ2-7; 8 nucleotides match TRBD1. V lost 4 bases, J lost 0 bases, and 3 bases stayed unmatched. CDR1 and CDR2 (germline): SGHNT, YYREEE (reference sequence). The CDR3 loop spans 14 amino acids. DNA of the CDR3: TGTGCCAGCAGCGCCGGGACAGGCTCCTACGAGCAGTACTTC. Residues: CASSAGTGSYEQYF.

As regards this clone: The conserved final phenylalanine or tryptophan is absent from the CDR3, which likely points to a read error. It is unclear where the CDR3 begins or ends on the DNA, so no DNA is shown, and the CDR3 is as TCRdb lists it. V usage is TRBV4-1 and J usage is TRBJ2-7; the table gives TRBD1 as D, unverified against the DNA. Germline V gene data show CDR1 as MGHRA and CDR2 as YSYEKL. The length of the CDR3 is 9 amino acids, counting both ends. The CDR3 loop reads CASSQGAGG.

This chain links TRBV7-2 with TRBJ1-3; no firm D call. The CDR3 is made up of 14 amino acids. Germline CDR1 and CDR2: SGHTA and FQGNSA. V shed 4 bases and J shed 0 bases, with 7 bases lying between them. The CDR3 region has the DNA TGTGCCAGCAGCTACCATAGCTCTGGAAACACCATATATTTT. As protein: CASSYHSSGNTIYF.